The T cell receptor beta chain described here comes from a study of metastatic and nonmetastatic thyroid tumors. Study-wide background: The study looked at repertoires side by side in blood and in tumor or nodule tissue from malignant and benign thyroid patients. Overall study results and limits: Reported TCR beta diversity, measured in blood and tumor, was significantly higher for malignant thyroid tumors than for benign nodules.

In the original analysis: Differences in CDR3 between clinicopathological groups were drawn on to build a classifier intended to discriminate distant-metastatic papillary thyroid cancer patients. MiXCR reprocessed the PCR reads for TCRdb. The V and J calls shown here were made by TCRdb, not taken from the authors' results. Of roughly 34,000 clones listed, about a fifth are singletons. Nobody among the patients had been given any treatment before thyroid surgery. The table lists this clone with a few counts. Its antigen is unidentified. The specimen was tumor tissue. The source is a male donor with papillary thyroid cancer or a benign thyroid nodule (not recorded which). Some clones in this sample may be carry-over from other donors' samples.

The CDR3 DNA reads TGTGCCAGTAATTCTGGGGGAGCAGACTACAATGAGCAGTTCTTC. As protein: CASNSGGADYNEQFF. The V call is TRBV19, the J call TRBJ2-1; either TRBD1 or TRBD2 may supply D (5 bases each). CDR1 and CDR2 from the germline V gene are LNHDA and SQIVND (reference sequence). This CDR3 region has 15 residues. The V end was cut by 7 bases, the J end by 3 bases, with 16 bases between. The complete variable domain, with remaining parts taken from reference TRBV19 and TRBJ2-1, reads DGGITQSPKYLFRKEGQNVTLSCEQNLNHDAMYWYRQDPGQGLRLIYYSQIVNDFQKGDIAEGYSVSREKKESFPLTVTSAQKNPTAFYLCASNSGGADYNEQFFGPGTRLTVL.